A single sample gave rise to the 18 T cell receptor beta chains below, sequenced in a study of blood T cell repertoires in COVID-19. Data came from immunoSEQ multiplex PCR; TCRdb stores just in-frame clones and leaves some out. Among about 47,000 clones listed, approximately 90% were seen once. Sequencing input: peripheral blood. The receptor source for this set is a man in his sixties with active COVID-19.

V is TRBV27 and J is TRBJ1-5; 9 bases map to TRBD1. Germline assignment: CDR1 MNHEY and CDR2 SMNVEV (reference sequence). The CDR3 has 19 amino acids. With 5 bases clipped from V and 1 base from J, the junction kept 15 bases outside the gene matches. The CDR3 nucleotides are TGTGCCAGCAGTCCCGGGACAGGGCTCGACCTCGTGAGCAATCAGCCCCAGCATTTT. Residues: CASSPGTGLDLVSNQPQHF.

CDR3 sequence: CASSLGANQPQHF. The CDR3 DNA follows: TGTGCCAGCAGCTTAGGGGCGAATCAGCCCCAGCATTTT. This rearrangement joins TRBV7-8 to TRBJ1-5; no firm D call. Looked up from germline, CDR1 is SGHVS and CDR2 is FQNEAQ. V was trimmed by 1 base and J by 4 bases, leaving 5 bases between them. This CDR3 region has 13 residues.

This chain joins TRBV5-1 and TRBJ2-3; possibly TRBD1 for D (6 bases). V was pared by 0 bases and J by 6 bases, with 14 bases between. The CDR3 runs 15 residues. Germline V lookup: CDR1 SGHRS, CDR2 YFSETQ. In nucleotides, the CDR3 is TGCGCCAGCAGCTTGGACAGCACAGGGTTGGATACGCAGTATTTT. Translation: CASSLDSTGLDTQYF. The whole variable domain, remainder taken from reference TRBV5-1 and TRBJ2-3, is KAGVTQTPRYLIKTRGQQVTLSCSPISGHRSVSWYQQTPGQGLQFLFEYFSETQRNKGNFPGRFSGRQFSNSRSEMNVSTLELGDSALYLCASSLDSTGLDTQYFGPGTRLTVL.

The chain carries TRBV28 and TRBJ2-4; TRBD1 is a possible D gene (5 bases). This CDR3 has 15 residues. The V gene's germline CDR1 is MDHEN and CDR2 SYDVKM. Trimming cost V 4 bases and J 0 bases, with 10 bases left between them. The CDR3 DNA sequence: TGTGCCAGCAGTTCTCAGACAGTAGCCAAAAACATTCAGTACTTC. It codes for CASSSQTVAKNIQYF.

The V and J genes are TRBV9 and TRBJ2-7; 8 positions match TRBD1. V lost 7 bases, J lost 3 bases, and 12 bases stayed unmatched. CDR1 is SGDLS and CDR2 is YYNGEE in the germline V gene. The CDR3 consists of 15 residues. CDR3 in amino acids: CASSSGTGEIYEQYF. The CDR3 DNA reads TGTGCCAGCTCCAGTGGGACAGGAGAAATCTACGAGCAGTACTTC.

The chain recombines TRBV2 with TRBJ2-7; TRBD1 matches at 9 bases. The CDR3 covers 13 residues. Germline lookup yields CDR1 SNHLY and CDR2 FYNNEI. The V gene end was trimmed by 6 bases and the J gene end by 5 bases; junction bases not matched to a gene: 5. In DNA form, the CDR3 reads TGTGCCAGCAGGACGGACAGGGGACACGAGCAGTACTTC. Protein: CASRTDRGHEQYF.

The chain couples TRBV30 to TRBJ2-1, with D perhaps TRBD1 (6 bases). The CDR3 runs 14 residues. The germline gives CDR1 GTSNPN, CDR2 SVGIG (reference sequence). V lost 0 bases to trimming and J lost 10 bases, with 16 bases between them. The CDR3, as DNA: TGTGCCTGGAGTGTACTGGGGGCAGGAGCGGAGCAGTTCTTC. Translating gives CAWSVLGAGAEQFF.

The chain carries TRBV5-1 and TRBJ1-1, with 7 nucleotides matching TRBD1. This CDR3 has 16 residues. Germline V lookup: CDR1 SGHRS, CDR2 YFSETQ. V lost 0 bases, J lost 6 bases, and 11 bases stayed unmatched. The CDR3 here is CASSLAPGGVIPEAFF. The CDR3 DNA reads TGCGCCAGCAGCTTGGCCCCAGGGGGTGTAATCCCTGAAGCTTTCTTT.

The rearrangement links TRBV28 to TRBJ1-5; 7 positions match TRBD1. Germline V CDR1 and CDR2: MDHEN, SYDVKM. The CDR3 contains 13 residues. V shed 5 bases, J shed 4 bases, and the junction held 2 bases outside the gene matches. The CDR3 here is CASSRQGNQPQHF. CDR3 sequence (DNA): TGTGCCAGCAGTCGACAGGGTAATCAGCCCCAGCATTTT.

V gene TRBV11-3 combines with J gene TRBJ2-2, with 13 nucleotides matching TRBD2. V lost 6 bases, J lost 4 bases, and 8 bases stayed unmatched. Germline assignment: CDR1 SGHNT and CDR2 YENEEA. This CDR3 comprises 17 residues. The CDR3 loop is CASSTTSGGKGTGELFF. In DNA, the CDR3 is TGTGCCAGCAGTACGACTAGCGGGGGGAAGGGCACCGGGGAGCTGTTTTTT.

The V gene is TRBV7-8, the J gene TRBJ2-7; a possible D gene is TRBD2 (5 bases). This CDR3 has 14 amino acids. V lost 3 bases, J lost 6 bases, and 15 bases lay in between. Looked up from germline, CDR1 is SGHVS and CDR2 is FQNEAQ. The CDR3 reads CASSLGVSSLEQYF. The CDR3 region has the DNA TGTGCCAGCAGCTTGGGAGTCTCCTCCCTCGAGCAGTACTTC.

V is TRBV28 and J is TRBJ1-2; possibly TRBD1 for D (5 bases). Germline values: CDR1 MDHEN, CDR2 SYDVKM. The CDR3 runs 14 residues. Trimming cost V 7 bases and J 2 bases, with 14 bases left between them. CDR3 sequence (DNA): TGTGCCAGCACCGCGGGGGGATCGAACTATGGCTACACCTTC. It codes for CASTAGGSNYGYTF.

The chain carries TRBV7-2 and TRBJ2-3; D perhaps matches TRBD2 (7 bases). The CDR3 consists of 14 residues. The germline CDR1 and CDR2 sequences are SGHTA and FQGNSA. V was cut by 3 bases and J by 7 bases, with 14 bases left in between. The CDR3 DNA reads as TGTGCCAGCAGCTTGGGCGGGGGCCGGAATACGCAGTATTTT. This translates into CASSLGGGRNTQYF.

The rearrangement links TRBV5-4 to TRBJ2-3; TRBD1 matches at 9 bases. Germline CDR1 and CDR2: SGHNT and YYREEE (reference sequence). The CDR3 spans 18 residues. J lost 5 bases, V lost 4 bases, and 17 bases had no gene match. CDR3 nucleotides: TGTGCCAGCAGCAAGGGATCATTACAGGGGGCGCAGGGAGATACGCAGTATTTT. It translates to CASSKGSLQGAQGDTQYF.

The CDR3 bases are TGTGCCAGCAGTGAAGGGCAACCATTGAACACTGAAGCTTTCTTT. This translates into CASSEGQPLNTEAFF. The gene calls are TRBV2 and TRBJ1-1, with D uncertain. CDR1 is SNHLY, CDR2 FYNNEI, per germline. This CDR3 comprises 15 residues. V was clipped by 1 base and J by 0 bases, with 9 bases between them.

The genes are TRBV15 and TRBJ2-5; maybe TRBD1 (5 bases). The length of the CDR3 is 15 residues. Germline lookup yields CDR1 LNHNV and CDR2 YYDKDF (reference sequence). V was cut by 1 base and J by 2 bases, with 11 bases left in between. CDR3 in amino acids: CATSRARGQQETQYF. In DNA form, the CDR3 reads TGTGCCACCAGCAGAGCCCGAGGACAACAAGAGACCCAGTACTTC.

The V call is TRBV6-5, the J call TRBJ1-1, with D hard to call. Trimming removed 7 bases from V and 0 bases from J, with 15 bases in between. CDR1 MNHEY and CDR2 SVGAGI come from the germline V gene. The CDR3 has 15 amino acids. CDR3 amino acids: CASKYGGIMNTEAFF. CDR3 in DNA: TGTGCCAGCAAGTACGGCGGGATAATGAACACTGAAGCTTTCTTT.

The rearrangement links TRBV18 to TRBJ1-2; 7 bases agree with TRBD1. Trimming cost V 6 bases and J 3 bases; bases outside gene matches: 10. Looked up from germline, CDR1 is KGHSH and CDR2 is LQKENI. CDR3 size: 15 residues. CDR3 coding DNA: TGTGCCAGCTCGCAAGGCTACAGGGGCGACTATGGCTACACCTTC. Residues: CASSQGYRGDYGYTF.